A single sample is the source of the 20 T cell receptor beta chains below, sequenced in a study of shared clonotypes between healthy human individuals (dated by TCRdb to between 2020 and 2021). The library was prepared using the immunoSEQ multiplex PCR assay. TCRdb took over this immuneACCESS table, retaining in-frame rearrangements with V and J assigned. Such tables are incomplete; in checked studies, under half of the missing clones stem from an unresolved V gene, and the remainder is unexplained. The table for this sample lists 550,000 to 800,000 clones; around 90% of them were counted only once. More than 30% of the sample is taken by the ten largest. The specimen was memory CD8+ T cells from PBMCs. The cell subset or site label corresponds to: CD45RO+ cells pooled with CCR7-negative TemRA cells. These receptors came from a young man in good health. Some clones in this sample may be carry-over from other donors' samples.

This clone was seen only a few times. The CDR3 is CASSQALYGTGNYGYTF. As DNA, the CDR3 is TGTGCCAGCAGCCAAGCGCTGTACGGGACGGGCAATTATGGCTACACCTTC. The rearrangement links TRBV4-2 to TRBJ1-2; D is possibly TRBD1 (5 bases). Per the germline V gene, CDR1 is LGHNA and CDR2 is YNFKEQ. This CDR3 comprises 17 residues. Trimming removed 1 base at V and 5 bases at J, with 20 bases between.

CDR3 nucleotides: TGTGCCACCAGCAGAGGACGTCCAGATACGCAGTATTTT. Amino acids: CATSRGRPDTQYF. The gene calls are TRBV15 and TRBJ2-3; D remains ambiguous. The germline V and J ends were trimmed by 1 base and 4 bases, with 6 bases remaining between them. CDR1 and CDR2 (germline): LNHNV, YYDKDF (reference sequence). There are 13 residues in the CDR3.

V usage is TRBV2 and J usage is TRBJ2-1, with D perhaps matching TRBD1 (6 bases). Trimming shortened V by 6 bases and J by 10 bases, and 19 bases separated the two germline ends. The CDR3 runs 14 residues. The germline V gene encodes CDR1 SNHLY and CDR2 FYNNEI. The CDR3 is CASRTSLQGDEQFF. In nucleotides, the CDR3 is TGTGCCAGCAGGACCTCTCTACAGGGAGACGAGCAGTTCTTC.

The chain employs TRBV6-6 and TRBJ2-5, with D possibly being TRBD1 (6 bases). V was clipped by 4 bases and J by 3 bases, with 15 bases between them. Looked up from germline, CDR1 is MNHNY and CDR2 is SVGAGI (reference sequence). The CDR3 totals 15 residues. CDR3 amino acids: CASSSPTQGKETQYF. CDR3 DNA: TGTGCCAGCAGTTCCCCGACGCAGGGGAAAGAGACCCAGTACTTC.

V is TRBV6-1 and J is TRBJ1-3; 9 bases are shared with TRBD1. Germline V gene lookup returns CDR1 MNHNS and CDR2 SASEGT. The length of the CDR3 is 19 residues. Trimming cost V 4 bases and J 0 bases; bases outside gene matches: 13. CDR3 amino acids: CASSGGDRVVSLSGNTIYF. In nucleotides, the CDR3 is TGTGCCAGCAGTGGGGGGGACAGGGTAGTGTCCCTCTCTGGAAACACCATATATTTT.

The chain uses TRBV30 and TRBJ1-1; D call uncertain. V lost 4 bases and J 0 bases, leaving 9 bases between the germline ends. CDR3 length: 13 amino acids. Germline assignment: CDR1 GTSNPN and CDR2 SVGIG (reference sequence). The CDR3 DNA reads as TGTGCCTGGATAATCTCAGTGAACACTGAAGCTTTCTTT. It codes for CAWIISVNTEAFF.

V and J are TRBV11-3 and TRBJ2-1; TRBD2 aligns across 13 bases. Trimming took 3 bases from V and 9 from J; bases not matched to a gene: 5. Germline values: CDR1 SGHNT, CDR2 YENEEA. The CDR3 loop spans 15 amino acids. The CDR3 here is CASSFGLAGAGEQFF. CDR3 nucleotide sequence: TGTGCCAGCAGCTTCGGACTAGCGGGAGCGGGTGAGCAGTTCTTC.

This clone was found once. The rearrangement joins TRBV5-4 to TRBJ2-7, with D perhaps being TRBD1 or TRBD2 (5 bases each). The V gene lost 2 bases and the J gene lost 3 bases, with 15 bases spanning the gap. The germline V gene encodes CDR1 SGHNT and CDR2 YYREEE (reference sequence). The CDR3 is 15 residues long. CDR3 sequence: CASSFTYGTYYEQYF. Here the CDR3 DNA reads TGTGCCAGCAGCTTCACTTACGGGACCTACTACGAGCAGTACTTC.

The CDR3 region has the DNA TGTGCCAGCAGCCCAACAGGGGGCTCTCAGTACTTC. As protein: CASSPTGGSQYF. This chain links TRBV7-9 with TRBJ2-5, with 9 bases identical to TRBD1. Germline V lookup: CDR1 SEHNR, CDR2 FQNEAQ (reference sequence). The J segment lost 11 bases and the V segment lost 5 bases, leaving 6 bases of the junction unmatched. CDR3 length: 12 amino acids. The variable domain in full, completed from reference TRBV7-9 and TRBJ2-5, reads DTGVSQNPRHKITKRGQNVTFRCDPISEHNRLYWYRQTLGQGPEFLTYFQNEAQLEKSRLLSDRFSAERPKGSFSTLEIQRTEQGDSAMYLCASSPTGGSQYFGPGTRLLVL.

The chain carries TRBV25-1 and TRBJ2-1, with D tentatively TRBD1 or TRBD2 (5 bases each). Trimming removed 7 bases from V and 9 bases from J, with 16 bases in between. Germline V lookup: CDR1 MGHDK, CDR2 SYGVNS. The CDR3 totals 13 residues. CDR3 sequence (DNA): TGTGCCAGCAATAGTAGGCAGGGACCTGAGCAGTTCTTC. As protein: CASNSRQGPEQFF.

Only one count was recorded for this clone. V usage is TRBV7-9 and J usage is TRBJ2-5; D is unclear. V gave up 2 bases and J gave up 4 bases, with 14 bases separating them. Germline CDR1 is SEHNR and CDR2 is FQNEAQ (reference sequence). This CDR3 is built from 15 residues. CDR3 nucleotide sequence: TGTGCCAGCAGCTTATTAGCAGGAGTCGCAGAGACCCAGTACTTC. Protein: CASSLLAGVAETQYF.

Written as DNA, the CDR3 is TGCGCCAGCAGGGATACGGGACTTGAAGCTTTCTTT. This translates into CASRDTGLEAFF. V and J are TRBV5-1 and TRBJ1-1; perhaps TRBD1 as D (5 bases). The CDR3 totals 12 residues. CDR1 and CDR2 from the germline V gene are SGHRS and YFSETQ. V was cut by 5 bases and J by 7 bases, with 12 bases left in between. Full variable domain (missing parts from reference TRBV5-1 and TRBJ1-1): KAGVTQTPRYLIKTRGQQVTLSCSPISGHRSVSWYQQTPGQGLQFLFEYFSETQRNKGNFPGRFSGRQFSNSRSEMNVSTLELGDSALYLCASRDTGLEAFFGQGTRLTVV.

The chain carries TRBV9 and TRBJ2-6, with unresolved D. The V gene lost 3 bases and the J gene lost 2 bases, with 6 bases spanning the gap. There are 14 residues in the CDR3. CDR1 SGDLS and CDR2 YYNGEE come from the germline V gene. CDR3 in amino acids: CASSGIAGANVLTF. Written as DNA, the CDR3 is TGTGCCAGCAGCGGTATAGCTGGGGCCAACGTCCTGACTTTC.

The V gene is TRBV7-3, the J gene TRBJ2-1; TRBD2 aligns across 11 bases. V dropped 5 bases and J dropped 0; count of bases not matched to a gene: 12. CDR3 size: 19 residues. Germline V gene data show CDR1 as SGHTA and CDR2 as FQGTGA. In DNA form, the CDR3 reads TGTGCCAGCAGCCTTATAGCGGGAGGGCTTTCAAGCTCCTACAATGAGCAGTTCTTC. Residues: CASSLIAGGLSSSYNEQFF.

The chain carries TRBV15 and TRBJ2-5; D is perhaps TRBD1 (5 bases). Germline lookup yields CDR1 LNHNV and CDR2 YYDKDF (reference sequence). This CDR3 contains 15 residues. V dropped 1 base and J dropped 3 bases, with 12 bases sitting between them. CDR3 sequence: CATSRVGRAEETQYF. The CDR3 DNA follows: TGTGCCACCAGCAGAGTCGGCAGGGCTGAAGAGACCCAGTACTTC.

This clone appeared once. V is TRBV6-1 and J is TRBJ2-1; 7 bases line up with TRBD1. The germline gives CDR1 MNHNS, CDR2 SASEGT. The CDR3 extends over 12 amino acids. The trim removed 10 bases at V and 8 bases at J, leaving 8 bases unmatched. The CDR3 is CATVGGGHEQFF. DNA for the CDR3: TGTGCCACCGTAGGGGGCGGACATGAGCAGTTCTTC.

This clone was seen only a few times. The rearrangement links TRBV6-6 to TRBJ1-1; tentative D call: TRBD1 (6 bases). This CDR3 is built from 12 residues. Germline CDR1 reads MNHNY; CDR2 reads SVGAGI (reference sequence). V lost 6 bases, J lost 6 bases, and 11 bases lay in between. DNA for the CDR3: TGTGCCAGCAGGCCAGGGGACGCTGAAGCTTTCTTT. Translation gives CASRPGDAEAFF.

The V call is TRBV28, the J call TRBJ2-3; 11 positions agree with TRBD2. Germline loops: CDR1 MDHEN, CDR2 SYDVKM. This CDR3 is 15 amino acids long. V lost 6 bases to trimming and J lost 10 bases; unmatched junction nucleotides: 12. The CDR3 DNA is TGTGCCAGCAGGCCCGTTAGCGGGAGGGCCGGAGCGCAGTATTTT. This codes for CASRPVSGRAGAQYF.

The table lists this clone with a few counts. The chain is built from TRBV6-5 and TRBJ1-1; TRBD1 matches 7 bases. The CDR3 loop spans 14 amino acids. The V and J ends lost 2 bases and 5 bases, in that order; junction bases with no gene match: 5. CDR1 and CDR2 (germline): MNHEY, SVGAGI. The CDR3 region has the DNA TGTGCCAGCAGTTACGATCGACAGGGAACTGAAGCTTTCTTT. This gives the protein CASSYDRQGTEAFF.

The rearrangement uses TRBV7-3 and TRBJ2-5; D is possibly TRBD1 (5 bases). Looked up from germline, CDR1 is SGHTA and CDR2 is FQGTGA. Deletions cut 2 bases from V and 2 bases from J, with 15 bases between. This CDR3 contains 16 residues. The CDR3 spells CASSLAFSRQQETQYF. The CDR3 coding sequence is TGTGCCAGCAGCTTAGCCTTCTCTCGACAGCAAGAGACCCAGTACTTC.